This T cell receptor (beta chain) was observed in a study of T cell changes during pregnancy in multiple sclerosis. Some clones are missing from TCRdb's copy, which holds only in-frame ones; the method was immunoSEQ multiplex PCR. The sample consists of some 70,000 clones, approximately 92% of them appearing once. CDR3 length: 14 residues. CDR1 SNHLY and CDR2 FYNNEI come from the germline V gene. V gave up 7 bases and J gave up 4 bases; unmatched junction bases: 9. V is TRBV2 and J is TRBJ1-1; 7 positions agree with TRBD1. The receptor was isolated from a female donor with multiple sclerosis, enrolled in a pregnancy study. This material consisted of peripheral blood, taken in the first trimester of pregnancy. The CDR3 nucleotides are TGTGCCAGCAACTTCGGACAGGCAGGCACTGAAGCTTTCTTT. It translates to CASNFGQAGTEAFF.